This paragraph covers one T cell receptor (beta chain) sequence. Other nucleotide sequences from this sample produce the same CDR3. The length of the CDR3 is 14 residues. V lost 0 bases, J lost 1 base, and 7 bases lay in between. The germline V gene encodes CDR1 SGHRS and CDR2 YFSETQ. These data originate in a study of beta chain features in type 1 diabetes. Reverse transcription of all isolated RNA meant that expressed TCRB transcripts were sequenced. Here immunoSEQ multiplex PCR was the method, and the copy in TCRdb shows in-frame clones only, minus some. This repertoire shows about 330,000 clones, approximately 11% found once; its top ten account for about 0.014%.

Sequenced sample: naive CD4+ T cells from blood. The rearrangement joins TRBV5-1 to TRBJ2-5; maybe TRBD2 (5 bases). The sequence was collected from a woman younger than 45 in good health. The CDR3 coding sequence is TGCGCCAGCAGCTTGGGGACTGGCCAAGAGACCCAGTACTTC. Its translation is CASSLGTGQETQYF.